The 10 T cell receptor beta chains below come from one sample, sequenced in a study of T cell responses to AZD1222 COVID-19 vaccine. The table came from immunoSEQ multiplex PCR; TCRdb's copy has only in-frame clones and leaves some out. Counted here are around 170,000 clones, roughly 88% occurring once; the ten biggest clones make up more than 0.75%. The sequenced sample was peripheral blood, obtained on day 0 of AZD1222 vaccination. The source of these receptors is an adult in good health.

The genes are TRBV9 and TRBJ2-2; 13 bases fit TRBD2. The germline V gene encodes CDR1 SGDLS and CDR2 YYNGEE. Losses at the gene ends were 4 bases for V and 0 bases for J; bases not matched to a gene: 12. The CDR3 is 20 residues long. Here the CDR3 DNA reads TGTGCCAGCAGCTCCTATCGGGGACTAGCGGGAACCGCGAACACCGGGGAGCTGTTTTTT. It codes for CASSSYRGLAGTANTGELFF.

The rearrangement uses TRBV13 and TRBJ2-5, with 7 bases matching TRBD1. With 4 bases clipped from V and 5 bases from J, the junction kept 7 bases outside the gene matches. This CDR3 region has 14 residues. Germline values: CDR1 PRHDT, CDR2 FYEKMQ (reference sequence). CDR3 region: CASSSATGPETQYF. As DNA, the CDR3 is TGTGCCAGCAGCTCAGCGACAGGGCCGGAGACCCAGTACTTC.

V gene TRBV10-2 combines with J gene TRBJ2-1; 8 nucleotides line up with TRBD2. The J segment lost 4 bases and the V segment lost 3 bases, leaving 11 bases of the junction unmatched. The CDR3 contains 17 residues. Germline V gene lookup returns CDR1 WSHSY and CDR2 SAAADI. CDR3 in amino acids: CASSDQLGLVMYNEQFF. CDR3 DNA: TGCGCCAGCAGTGATCAACTGGGACTAGTTATGTACAATGAGCAGTTCTTC.

The rearrangement links TRBV5-1 to TRBJ2-3, with a possible D match to TRBD1 (6 bases). Germline V gene sequence: CDR1 SGHRS, CDR2 YFSETQ. This CDR3 is built from 14 residues. Trimming took 8 bases from V and 2 from J, leaving 15 bases between them. The CDR3 DNA sequence: TGCGCCAGTTCGTCCGACAGGCACACAGATACGCAGTATTTT. Protein sequence: CASSSDRHTDTQYF.

This chain uses TRBV13 with TRBJ1-4; D might be TRBD1 (5 bases). The germline gives CDR1 PRHDT, CDR2 FYEKMQ (reference sequence). The CDR3 consists of 17 residues. The V end was cut by 4 bases, the J end by 5 bases, with 20 bases between. The DNA of the CDR3 is TGTGCCAGCAGCTCCCAGATGGGGGGTCCGGGGAATGAAAAACTGTTTTTT. It codes for CASSSQMGGPGNEKLFF.

The chain employs TRBV18 and TRBJ2-3; D uncertain. CDR1 and CDR2 from the germline V gene are KGHSH and LQKENI. The CDR3 runs 13 residues. V lost 0 bases to trimming and J lost 2 bases, with 3 bases between them. DNA for the CDR3: TGTGCCAGCTCACCACCCCCCACAGATACGCAGTATTTT. This sequence encodes CASSPPPTDTQYF.

The J gene is TRBJ2-3, the V gene TRBV2; 7 bases are a match to TRBD2. Germline V lookup: CDR1 SNHLY, CDR2 FYNNEI. V lost 7 bases and J lost 2; bases outside the gene matches: 12. The CDR3 sequence is 16 residues long. Written as DNA, the CDR3 is TGTGCCAGCAATCGCCCAGCGGGGATCTACACAGATACGCAGTATTTT. This encodes CASNRPAGIYTDTQYF.

CDR3 nucleotides: TGTGCCAGCTCACCGTCTGAAAAACTGTTTTTT. Translating gives CASSPSEKLFF. The chain has TRBV18 and TRBJ1-4; D gene unclear. Trimming removed 3 bases at V and 7 bases at J, with 3 bases between. The length of the CDR3 is 11 residues. The germline V gene encodes CDR1 KGHSH and CDR2 LQKENI.

This sequence joins TRBV9 and TRBJ2-5, with 8 bases that match TRBD2. V gave up 3 bases and J gave up 5 bases; unmatched junction bases: 9. This CDR3 spans 15 amino acids. Germline CDR1 is SGDLS and CDR2 is YYNGEE. CDR3 region: CASSARRLARETQYF. The CDR3 bases are TGTGCCAGCAGCGCGAGGCGACTAGCGAGGGAGACCCAGTACTTC. The full variable domain, in which reference TRBV9 and TRBJ2-5 provide the parts outside the CDR3, is DSGVTQTPKHLITATGQRVTLRCSPRSGDLSVYWYQQSLDQGLQFLIQYYNGEERAKGNILERFSAQQFPDLHSELNLSSLELGDSALYFCASSARRLARETQYFGPGTRLLVL.

The sample holds many counts of this clone. The V and J genes are TRBV10-3 and TRBJ1-2; possibly TRBD1 for D (5 bases). V was clipped by 8 bases and J by 2 bases, with 21 bases between them. The germline CDR1 and CDR2 sequences are ENHRY and SYGVKD. The CDR3 loop spans 16 amino acids. The CDR3 nucleotides read TGTGCCATCGCCGAAGAGGGGCAGGGAGGGAACTATGGCTACACCTTC. It encodes CAIAEEGQGGNYGYTF.